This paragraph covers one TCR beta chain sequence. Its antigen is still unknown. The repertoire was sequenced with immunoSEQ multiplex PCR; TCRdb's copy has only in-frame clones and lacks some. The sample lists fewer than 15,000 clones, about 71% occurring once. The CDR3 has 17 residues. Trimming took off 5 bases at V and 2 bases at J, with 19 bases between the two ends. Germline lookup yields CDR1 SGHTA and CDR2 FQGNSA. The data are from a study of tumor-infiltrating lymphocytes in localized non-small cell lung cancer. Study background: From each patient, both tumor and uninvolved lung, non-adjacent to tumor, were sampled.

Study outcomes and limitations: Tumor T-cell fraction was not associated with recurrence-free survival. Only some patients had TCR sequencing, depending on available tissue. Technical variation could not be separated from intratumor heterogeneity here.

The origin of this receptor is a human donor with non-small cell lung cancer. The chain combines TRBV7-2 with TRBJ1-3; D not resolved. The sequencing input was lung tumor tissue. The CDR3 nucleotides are TGTGCCAGCAGCACCCGGTCGGCGGGGTCGGCTGGAAACACCATATATTTT. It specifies CASSTRSAGSAGNTIYF.